A selection of T cell receptor beta chains follows, all from one sample in a study of T cell changes during pregnancy in multiple sclerosis. Sequencing used immunoSEQ multiplex PCR; TCRdb keeps in-frame clones, though not all of them. The sample lists about 33,000 clones; about 90% were seen once. The material sequenced was CD4+ T cells from peripheral blood mononuclear cells, taken in the third trimester of pregnancy. Receptor source: a female donor in good health, enrolled as a control in a pregnancy study. The conserved cysteine and the conserved F or W are not part of the CDR3 here.

v_call	cdr3_length	j_call	cdr3_aa
TRBV18	14	TRBJ2-2	ASSPPLRDSGGELF
TRBV5-1	14	TRBJ2-3	ASSLTAGGLTDTQY
TRBV28	18	TRBJ2-1	ASSSRGGTSGRFSYNEQF
TRBV29-1	10	TRBJ2-7	SVFDSTYEQY
TRBV19	14	TRBJ1-4	ASSTGYRGNNEKLF
TRBV5-6	10	TRBJ2-2	ASSFSTGELF
TRBV27	11	TRBJ2-3	ASSLTGADTQY
TRBV6-4	12	TRBJ2-3	ASSRTGSTDTQY
TRBV28	12	TRBJ2-7	ASRGDRGLSEQY
TRBV6-4	13	TRBJ2-1	ASSEKSGGANEQF
TRBV19	12	TRBJ2-3	ASSIYGFTDTQY
TRBV6-5	14	TRBJ2-3	ASSSPGLASADTQY
TRBV5-5	13	TRBJ1-1	ASSSLPERVTEAF
TRBV15	14	TRBJ2-3	ATTIRQEPNTDTQY
TRBV7-9	11	TRBJ1-2	ASSRDRASGYT
TRBV19	13	TRBJ1-6	ASSIGQGGNSPLH
TRBV7-8	13	TRBJ1-6	ASSWDRGRNSPLH
TRBV29-1	12	TRBJ1-1	STAGGNGDTEAF
TRBV11-2	11	TRBJ1-2	ASSWGPDYGYT
TRBV5-4	12	TRBJ2-1	ASSRPGGDNEQF
TRBV28	11	TRBJ1-2	ASSLDRSYGYT
TRBV21-1	10	TRBJ2-5	APPGVEETQY
TRBV18	12	TRBJ2-2	ASSPRGNTGELF
TRBV28	11	TRBJ1-2	ASKQTGVYGYT
TRBV5-1	14	TRBJ2-2	ASSSAGTVGTGELF
TRBV19	13	TRBJ2-2	ASSIPAVNTGELF
TRBV4-2	15	TRBJ2-5	ASSQDRAGVVQETQY
TRBV11-2	10	TRBJ1-2	ASSGTGNGYT
TRBV6-1	13	TRBJ2-7	ASSPGTGGGYEQY
TRBV6-1	10	TRBJ2-4	ASSEAGDIQY
TRBV5-4	13	TRBJ2-1	ASSALFQGSIEQF
TRBV9	11	TRBJ1-1	ASSASSRTEAF